The source of this TCR beta chain is a study of T-cell reconstitution after alpha-beta-depleted transplantation in children. Regarding the study as a whole: Where alpha-beta T cells came from about two months after transplant was reportedly several hundred expanded graft clones.

V was cut by 5 bases and J by 0 bases, with 12 bases left in between. Germline CDR1 SEHNR, CDR2 FQNEAQ (reference sequence). The length of the CDR3 is 15 residues. It was with unique molecular identifiers that the TCRbeta library was prepared. TCRdb analysed the PCR reads with MiXCR anew, one entry per CDR3 protein. The profile shows 300,000 to 400,000 distinct CDR3 sequences, around 20% of them singletons. This clonotype was counted at least ten times. The antigen remains unidentified. The V call is TRBV7-9, the J call TRBJ2-3; tentatively, D is TRBD1 (5 bases). The material was PBMCs, mostly from graft donor cells, obtained 180 days after TCRalphabeta/CD19-depleted stem cell transplant. The clonotype comes from a male patient under 18 who had a stem cell transplant for acute lymphoblastic leukemia, so the T cells may come from the graft donor. CDR3 protein: CASSTTDTSTDTQYF. The CDR3 nucleotides read TGTGCCAGCAGCACGACAGATACTAGCACAGATACGCAGTATTTT.